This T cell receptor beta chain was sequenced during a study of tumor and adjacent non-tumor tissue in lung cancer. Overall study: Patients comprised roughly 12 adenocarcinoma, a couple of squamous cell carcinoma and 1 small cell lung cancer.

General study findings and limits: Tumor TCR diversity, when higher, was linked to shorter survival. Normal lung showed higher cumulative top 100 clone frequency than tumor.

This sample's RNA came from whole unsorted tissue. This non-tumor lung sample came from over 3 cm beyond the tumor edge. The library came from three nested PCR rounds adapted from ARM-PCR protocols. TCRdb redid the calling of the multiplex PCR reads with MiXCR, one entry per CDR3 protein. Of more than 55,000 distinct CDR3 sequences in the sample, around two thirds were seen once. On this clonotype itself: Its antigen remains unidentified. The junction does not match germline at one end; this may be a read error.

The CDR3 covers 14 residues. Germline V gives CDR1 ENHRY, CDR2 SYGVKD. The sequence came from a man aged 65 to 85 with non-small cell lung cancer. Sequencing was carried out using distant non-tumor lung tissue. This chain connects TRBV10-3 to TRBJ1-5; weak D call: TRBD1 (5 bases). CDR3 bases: TGCGTCACCAGTCCCACAGGAGACAATCAGCCCCAGCACTTT. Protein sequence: CVTSPTGDNQPQHF.